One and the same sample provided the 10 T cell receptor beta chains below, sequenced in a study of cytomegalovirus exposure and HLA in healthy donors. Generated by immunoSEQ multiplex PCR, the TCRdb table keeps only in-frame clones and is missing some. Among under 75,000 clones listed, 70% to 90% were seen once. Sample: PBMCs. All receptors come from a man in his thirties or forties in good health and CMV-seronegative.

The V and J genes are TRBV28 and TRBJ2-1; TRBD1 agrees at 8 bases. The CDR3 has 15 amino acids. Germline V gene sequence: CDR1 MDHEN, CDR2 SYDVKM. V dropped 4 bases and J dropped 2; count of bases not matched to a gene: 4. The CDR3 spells CASSSNRGAYNEQFF. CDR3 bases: TGTGCCAGCAGTTCTAACAGGGGGGCCTACAATGAGCAGTTCTTC.

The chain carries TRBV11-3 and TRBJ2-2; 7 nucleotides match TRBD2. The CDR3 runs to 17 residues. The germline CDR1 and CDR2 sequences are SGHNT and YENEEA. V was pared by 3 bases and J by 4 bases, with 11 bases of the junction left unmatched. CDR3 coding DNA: TGTGCCAGCAGCTTCCCCTCGGGACTAACGTCCACCGGGGAGCTGTTTTTT. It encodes CASSFPSGLTSTGELFF.

The CDR3 reads CSVEQGNPYNEQFF. The CDR3 coding sequence is TGCAGCGTTGAACAGGGAAACCCCTACAATGAGCAGTTCTTC. The chain is built from TRBV29-1 and TRBJ2-1, with D tentatively TRBD1 (5 bases). CDR3 length equals 14 residues. The V and J ends lost 2 bases and 2 bases respectively, with 10 bases between them. Germline CDR1 reads SQVTM; CDR2 reads ANQGSEA.

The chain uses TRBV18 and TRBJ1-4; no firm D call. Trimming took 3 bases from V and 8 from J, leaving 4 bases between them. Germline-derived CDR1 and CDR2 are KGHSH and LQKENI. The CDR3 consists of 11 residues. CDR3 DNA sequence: TGTGCCAGCTCACCGGGCGAAAAACTGTTTTTT. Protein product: CASSPGEKLFF. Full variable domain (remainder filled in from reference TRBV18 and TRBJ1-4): NAGVMQNPRHLVRRRGQEARLRCSPMKGHSHVYWYRQLPEEGLKFMVYLQKENIIDESGMPKERFSAEFPKEGPSILRIQQVVRGDSAAYFCASSPGEKLFFGSGTQLSVL.

CDR3 amino acids: CASTATGDQPQHF. The CDR3 DNA follows: TGTGCCAGCACCGCTACAGGGGATCAGCCCCAGCATTTT. J is TRBJ1-5 and V is TRBV7-9, with TRBD1 identical over 7 bases. Trimming at V came to 7 bases and at J to 5 bases, leaving 5 bases not matched to a gene. The CDR3 runs to 13 residues. CDR1 and CDR2 (germline): SEHNR, FQNEAQ (reference sequence). Drawing the rest from reference TRBV7-9 and TRBJ1-5, the complete variable domain is DTGVSQNPRHKITKRGQNVTFRCDPISEHNRLYWYRQTLGQGPEFLTYFQNEAQLEKSRLLSDRFSAERPKGSFSTLEIQRTEQGDSAMYLCASTATGDQPQHFGDGTRLSIL.

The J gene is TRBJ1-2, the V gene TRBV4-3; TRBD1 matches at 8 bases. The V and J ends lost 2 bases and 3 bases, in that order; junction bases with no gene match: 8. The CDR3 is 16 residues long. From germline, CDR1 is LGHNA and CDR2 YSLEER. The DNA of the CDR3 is TGCGCCAGCAGCCAAAGTGAGGGGACAGGACACTATGGCTACACCTTC. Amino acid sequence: CASSQSEGTGHYGYTF.

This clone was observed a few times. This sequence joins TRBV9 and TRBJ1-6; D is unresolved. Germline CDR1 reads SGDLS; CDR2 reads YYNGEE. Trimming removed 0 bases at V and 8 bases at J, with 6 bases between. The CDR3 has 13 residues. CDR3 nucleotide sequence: TGTGCCAGCAGCGTAGTCGGGTATTCACCCCTCCACTTT. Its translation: CASSVVGYSPLHF.

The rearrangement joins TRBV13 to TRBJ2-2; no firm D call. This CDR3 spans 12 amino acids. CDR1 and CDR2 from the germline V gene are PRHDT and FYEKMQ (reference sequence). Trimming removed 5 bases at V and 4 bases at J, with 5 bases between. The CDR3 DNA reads TGTGCCAGCAGCCCTCGCACCGGGGAGCTGTTTTTT. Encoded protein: CASSPRTGELFF.

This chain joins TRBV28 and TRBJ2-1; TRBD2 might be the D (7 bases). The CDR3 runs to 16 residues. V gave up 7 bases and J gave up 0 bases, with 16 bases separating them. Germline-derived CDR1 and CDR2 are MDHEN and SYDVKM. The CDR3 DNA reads TGTGCCAGCAACCCAAGGGGGGGAAGCTCCTACAATGAGCAGTTCTTC. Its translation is CASNPRGGSSYNEQFF.

This chain's CDR3 is CASSLDPGLPGNTIYF. The DNA of the CDR3 is TGTGCCAGCAGCTTGGATCCAGGTCTGCCAGGAAACACCATATATTTT. The gene calls are TRBV5-4 and TRBJ1-3; D not certain. The CDR3 totals 16 residues. The V end was cut by 0 bases, the J end by 4 bases, with 14 bases between. CDR1 and CDR2 from the germline V gene are SGHNT and YYREEE (reference sequence).